A selection of T cell receptor beta chains follows, all from one sample in a study of T cell repertoires in cytomegalovirus infection. These receptors have no identified antigens. MiXCR, run by TCRdb on the reads, gives a single entry per CDR3 protein. This sample has approximately 910,000 distinct CDR3 sequences, with 30% to 40% found just once. This specimen consisted of cultured CD8+ T cells from PBMCs, obtained from culture after CMV antigen stimulation. These receptors all come from a human donor in good health (CMV status not recorded). Some clones in this sample may be carry-over from other donors' samples. Both conserved end residues are part of each CDR3. Where a row states a size, it is once, few, many or the class of an expanded clone; other rows omit it.

J | size | V | CDR3
TRBJ1-2 | - | TRBV6-5 | CASSYSYLRSLQGHGYTF
TRBJ1-2 | few | TRBV14 | CASSPTGVRYGYTF
TRBJ1-4 | few | TRBV6-6 | CASSYWDRGNEKLFF
TRBJ1-1 | few | TRBV7-6 | CASSLITGKNTEAFF
TRBJ1-4 | - | TRBV2 | CASSDTIGGFPTNEKLFF
TRBJ2-2 | many | TRBV12-3/TRBV12-4 | CASSPWTITGELFF
TRBJ1-2 | many | TRBV9 | CASSVARASNYGYTF
TRBJ2-7 | - | TRBV11-3 | CASSPGGRNYEQYF
TRBJ2-3 | - | TRBV10-3 | CVITSPGGGTPSTDTQYF
TRBJ2-5 | - | TRBV28 | CASSQESGGFQETQYF
TRBJ2-5 | - | TRBV19 | CAVSKRGGGETQYF
TRBJ2-7 | - | TRBV7-6 | CASSLEAGTGYEQYF
TRBJ2-3 | few | TRBV19 | CASSTGTGGPDTQYF
TRBJ1-1 | few | TRBV6-6 | CASSYDSNAGTENTEAFF
TRBJ2-7 | few | TRBV19 | CASQAGRGGYEQYF
TRBJ2-7 | - | TRBV25-1 | CASLSGQGDEQYF